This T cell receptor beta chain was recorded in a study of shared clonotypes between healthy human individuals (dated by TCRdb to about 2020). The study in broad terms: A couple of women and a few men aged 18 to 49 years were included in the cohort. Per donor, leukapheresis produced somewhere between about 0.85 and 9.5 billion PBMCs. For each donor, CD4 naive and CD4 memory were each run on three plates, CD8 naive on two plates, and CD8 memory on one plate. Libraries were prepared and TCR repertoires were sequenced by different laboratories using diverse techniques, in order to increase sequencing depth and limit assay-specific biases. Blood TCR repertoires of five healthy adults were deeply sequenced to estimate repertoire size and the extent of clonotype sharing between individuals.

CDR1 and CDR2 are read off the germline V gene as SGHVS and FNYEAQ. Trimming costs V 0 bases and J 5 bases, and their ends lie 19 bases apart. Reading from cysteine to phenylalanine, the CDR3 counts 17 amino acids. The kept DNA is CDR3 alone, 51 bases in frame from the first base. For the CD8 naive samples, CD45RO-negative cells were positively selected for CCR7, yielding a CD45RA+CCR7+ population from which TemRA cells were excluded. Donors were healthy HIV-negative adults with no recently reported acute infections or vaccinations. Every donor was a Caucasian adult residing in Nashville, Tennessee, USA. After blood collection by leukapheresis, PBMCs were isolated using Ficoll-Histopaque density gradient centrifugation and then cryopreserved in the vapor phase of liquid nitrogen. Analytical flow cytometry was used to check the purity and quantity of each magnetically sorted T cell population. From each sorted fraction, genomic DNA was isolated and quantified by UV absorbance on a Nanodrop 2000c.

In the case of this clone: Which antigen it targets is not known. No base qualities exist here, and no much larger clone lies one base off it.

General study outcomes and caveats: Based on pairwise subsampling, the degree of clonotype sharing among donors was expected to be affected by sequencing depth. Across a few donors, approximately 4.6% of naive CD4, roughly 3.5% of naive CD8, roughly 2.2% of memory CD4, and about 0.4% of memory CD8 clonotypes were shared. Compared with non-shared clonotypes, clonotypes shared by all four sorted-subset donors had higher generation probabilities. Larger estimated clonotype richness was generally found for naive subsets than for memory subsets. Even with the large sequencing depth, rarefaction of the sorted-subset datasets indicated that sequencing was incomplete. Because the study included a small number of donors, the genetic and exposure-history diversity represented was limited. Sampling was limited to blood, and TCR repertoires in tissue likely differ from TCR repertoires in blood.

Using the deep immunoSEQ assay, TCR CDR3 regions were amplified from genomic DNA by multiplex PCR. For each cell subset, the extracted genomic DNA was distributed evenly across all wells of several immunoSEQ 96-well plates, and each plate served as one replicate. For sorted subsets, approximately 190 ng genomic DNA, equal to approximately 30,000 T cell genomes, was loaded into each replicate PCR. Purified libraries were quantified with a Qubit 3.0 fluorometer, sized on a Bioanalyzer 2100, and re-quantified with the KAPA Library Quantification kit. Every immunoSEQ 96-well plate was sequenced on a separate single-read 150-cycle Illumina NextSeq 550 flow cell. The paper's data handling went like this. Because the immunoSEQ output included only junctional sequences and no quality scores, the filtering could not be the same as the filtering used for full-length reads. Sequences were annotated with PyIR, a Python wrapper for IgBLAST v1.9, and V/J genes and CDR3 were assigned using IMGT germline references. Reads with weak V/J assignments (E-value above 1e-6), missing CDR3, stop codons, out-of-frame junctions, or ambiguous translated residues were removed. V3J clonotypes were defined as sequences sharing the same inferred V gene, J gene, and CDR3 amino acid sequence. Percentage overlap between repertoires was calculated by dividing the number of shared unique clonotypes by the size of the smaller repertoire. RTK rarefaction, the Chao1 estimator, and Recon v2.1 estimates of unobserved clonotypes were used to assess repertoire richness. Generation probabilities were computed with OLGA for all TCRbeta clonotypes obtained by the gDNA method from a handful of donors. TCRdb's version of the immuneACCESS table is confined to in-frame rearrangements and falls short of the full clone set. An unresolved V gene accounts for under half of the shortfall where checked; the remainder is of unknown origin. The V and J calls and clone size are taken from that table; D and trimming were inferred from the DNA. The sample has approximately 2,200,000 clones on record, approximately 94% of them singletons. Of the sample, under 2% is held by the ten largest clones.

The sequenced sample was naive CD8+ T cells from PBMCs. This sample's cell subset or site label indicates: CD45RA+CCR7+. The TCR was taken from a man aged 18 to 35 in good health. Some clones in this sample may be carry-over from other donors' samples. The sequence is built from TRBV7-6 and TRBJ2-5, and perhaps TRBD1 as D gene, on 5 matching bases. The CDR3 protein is CASSLAQQAYLGETQYF. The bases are TGTGCCAGCAGCTTAGCGCAACAGGCCTACCTTGGGGAGACCCAGTACTTC.